These T cell receptor beta chains were read from a single sample in a study of blood T cell repertoires in COVID-19. The table came from immunoSEQ multiplex PCR; TCRdb's copy has only in-frame clones and leaves some out. Of about 140,000 clones in the sample, about 83% were seen once. Material for sequencing was peripheral blood. The receptors derive from a human donor in a cohort sampled during active COVID-19. Both conserved end residues are part of each CDR3. D genes are given only for firm matches. Some rows have no size entry. The others give once, few or many, or a class for an expanded clone.

J,D,size,V,DNA,CDR3
TRBJ1-6,TRBD1,NA,TRBV7-2,TGTGCCAGCAGCCCCGTCGACAGGGGGGAGACACCCCTCCACTTT,CASSPVDRGETPLHF
TRBJ2-7,TRBD1,NA,TRBV3-1/TRBV3-2,TGTGCCAGCAGCTTACGACAGGGGGCCGACGAGCAGTACTTC,CASSLRQGADEQYF
TRBJ1-2,NA,NA,TRBV28,TGTGCCAGCAGTTTAGGGGCTCCCTATGGCTACACCTTC,CASSLGAPYGYTF
TRBJ1-5,NA,NA,TRBV12-3/TRBV12-4,TGTGCCAGCAGTTCCGGGGAGAATCAGCCCCAGCATTTT,CASSSGENQPQHF
TRBJ1-2,TRBD1,NA,TRBV28,TGTGCCAGCACCCAGGGACAGCCCCTTTCAGAGTATGGCTACACCTTC,CASTQGQPLSEYGYTF
TRBJ2-5,TRBD2,NA,TRBV5-1,TGCGCCAGCAGCAGCCGCCGGGGGGGCCCAGAGACCCAGTACTTC,CASSSRRGGPETQYF
TRBJ2-7,TRBD2,NA,TRBV9,TGTGCCAGCAGCGCAGGACTAGCGACAGTGCAGTACTTC,CASSAGLATVQYF
TRBJ1-1,NA,NA,TRBV28,TGTGCCAGCAGTTTAGTGGGAGGGGGCACTGAAGCTTTCTTT,CASSLVGGGTEAFF
TRBJ2-3,NA,NA,TRBV18,TGTGCCAGCTCATCTCTATCTAGCACAGATACGCAGTATTTT,CASSSLSSTDTQYF
TRBJ1-2,TRBD1,NA,TRBV6-8,TGTGCCAGCAGCTGGGACAGGCTAAGCCCTGGCTACACCTTC,CASSWDRLSPGYTF
TRBJ2-3,NA,NA,TRBV7-2,TGTGCCAGTAGCTTAGTGGCGGGACGCACAGATACGCAGTATTTT,CASSLVAGRTDTQYF
TRBJ1-1,NA,NA,TRBV7-9,TGTGCCAGCAGCCCCTGGGGGGGGTATGGCACTGAAGCTTTCTTT,CASSPWGGYGTEAFF
TRBJ1-4,TRBD1,NA,TRBV4-3,TGCGCCAGCAGCCAGGGGACAGGAGAAAAACTGTTTTTT,CASSQGTGEKLFF
TRBJ1-6,NA,NA,TRBV28,TGTGCCAGCAGCTCCCCCGAGGGTCCAGAGTATAATTCACCCCTCCACTTT,CASSSPEGPEYNSPLHF
TRBJ2-1,TRBD2,NA,TRBV5-1,TGCGCCAGCAGCTATCGACAGGGACTAGCGGGAGGAGAGGAGCAGTTCTTC,CASSYRQGLAGGEEQFF
TRBJ1-2,NA,NA,TRBV10-2,TGCGCCAGCAGTGATAAAGGACAAAGGCCCTCCTATGGCTACACCTTC,CASSDKGQRPSYGYTF
TRBJ2-1,NA,NA,TRBV21-1,TGTGCCAGCAGCAAAGTGTTGGGGAAGCGGGGGGGCCATAACAATGAGCAGTTCTTC,CASSKVLGKRGGHNNEQFF
TRBJ1-4,NA,once,TRBV6-2/TRBV6-3,TGTGCCAGCAGTCTATGGGCCGGCAATGAAAAACTGTTTTTT,CASSLWAGNEKLFF
TRBJ2-7,NA,NA,TRBV5-1,TGCGCCAGCAGCTTGGCGGACACCGGGGGACAGTACTTC,CASSLADTGGQYF
TRBJ1-4,TRBD1,NA,TRBV5-6,TGTGCCAGCAGCTTTACAGGGGAGAGGGCGACTAATGAAAAACTGTTTTTT,CASSFTGERATNEKLFF
TRBJ2-5,TRBD1,NA,TRBV5-1,TGCGCCAGCTACGAACAGGGGGCTCGCGGGACCCAGTACTTC,CASYEQGARGTQYF
TRBJ2-2,NA,NA,TRBV4-3,TGCGCCAGCAGCCAAGAGCTCTACAGGTCGAACACCGGGGAGCTGTTTTTT,CASSQELYRSNTGELFF
TRBJ1-2,TRBD1,NA,TRBV12-3/TRBV12-4,TGTGCCAGCAGTCCAGGGGGCTTTCATGGCTACACCTTC,CASSPGGFHGYTF
TRBJ2-1,TRBD2,NA,TRBV4-2,TGTGCCAGCAGCCAAGCTAGCACTAGCGGGAACAATGAGCAGTTCTTC,CASSQASTSGNNEQFF
TRBJ2-7,TRBD1,few,TRBV5-4,TGTGCCAGCAGCTGGGGTACAGGGGGCTCCTACGAGCAGTACTTC,CASSWGTGGSYEQYF
TRBJ1-5,TRBD1,once,TRBV15,TGTGCCGCACAGGAAAAAGGGGGCGCGGGCAATCAGCCCCAGCATTTT,CAAQEKGGAGNQPQHF
TRBJ2-2,NA,few,TRBV7-6,TGTGCCAGCAGCTTAGGCCCACAGGGAAGCGGGGAGCTGTTTTTT,CASSLGPQGSGELFF
TRBJ2-7,NA,NA,TRBV6-6,TGTGCCAGCAGTTACTCTCGGGGCTACGAGCAGTACTTC,CASSYSRGYEQYF
TRBJ1-6,NA,once,TRBV4-3,TGCGCCAGCAGCCAAGCCGCGGGGGGGACACCCCTCCACTTT,CASSQAAGGTPLHF
TRBJ1-2,NA,NA,TRBV21-1,TGTGCCAGCCTGCTTGCAATAAGGGGTTCCCCCGACTATGGCTACACCTTC,CASLLAIRGSPDYGYTF
TRBJ1-6,TRBD1,NA,TRBV27,TGTGCCAGCAGGGTACAGGGGAATTCACCCCTCCACTTT,CASRVQGNSPLHF
TRBJ2-7,NA,NA,TRBV28,TGTGCCAGCAGTTTACCCGGACAGCTGTCCCCCTACGAGCAGTACTTC,CASSLPGQLSPYEQYF
TRBJ2-1,NA,NA,TRBV18,TGTGCCAGCTCAGAACCACTAGGGTCGTTGGCTGAGCAGTTCTTC,CASSEPLGSLAEQFF
TRBJ1-5,TRBD1,NA,TRBV29-1,TGCAGCGTTGCGGGACAGGGGGATCAAGCCCAGCATTTT,CSVAGQGDQAQHF
TRBJ1-6,TRBD1,NA,TRBV6-5,TGTGCCAGCAGTTCCGGGACAGGGGAGTCACCCCTCCACTTT,CASSSGTGESPLHF
TRBJ1-5,NA,NA,TRBV3-1/TRBV3-2,TGTGCCAGCAGCCTCGGGAATAGCAATCAGCCCCAGCATTTT,CASSLGNSNQPQHF
TRBJ2-7,TRBD2,NA,TRBV19,TGTGCCAGTACGGGGGGAAGCGAGCAGTACTTC,CASTGGSEQYF
TRBJ1-6,TRBD1,NA,TRBV4-3,TGCGCCAGCAGCCAGTCCGGGACAGGGGTACTTCTAAGGGGTTCACCCCTCCACTTT,CASSQSGTGVLLRGSPLHF
TRBJ2-1,TRBD2,NA,TRBV15,TGTGCCACCAGCAGAGATTTAGCGGGCCTGAATGAGCAGTTCTTC,CATSRDLAGLNEQFF
TRBJ1-2,TRBD1,NA,TRBV14,TGTGCCAGCAGCTCCCGACAGGGGGGACTCTATGGCTACACCTTC,CASSSRQGGLYGYTF
TRBJ2-2,NA,NA,TRBV27,TGTGCCAGCAGTTCCTCGAACACCGGGGAGCTGTTTTTT,CASSSSNTGELFF
TRBJ1-2,NA,NA,TRBV30,TGTGCCTGGAGTCTCGGTCCCGCGTACACCTTC,CAWSLGPAYTF
TRBJ1-3,NA,NA,TRBV9,TGTGCCAGCAGCGTAGACCCGGGGAGCCAGGCAGGAAACACCATATATTTT,CASSVDPGSQAGNTIYF
TRBJ2-2,TRBD2,once,TRBV30,TGTGCCTGGGGGGGACTAGCGGGAGAAGTGGGCGGGGAGCTGTTTTTT,CAWGGLAGEVGGELFF
TRBJ1-6,NA,NA,TRBV30,TGTGCCTGGAGTGGAACAGGGTGGGATTCACCCCTCCACTTT,CAWSGTGWDSPLHF
TRBJ2-7,TRBD2,once,TRBV7-9,TGTGCCAGCAGCTCTGGGACTAGATTCTACGAGCAGTACTTC,CASSSGTRFYEQYF
TRBJ2-1,NA,few,TRBV4-2,TGTGCCAGCAGCCAAGATTTGACTTCTCGGGAGCAGTTCTTC,CASSQDLTSREQFF
TRBJ2-7,TRBD2,NA,TRBV6-1,TGTGCCAGCAGTGAAGGACTAGCGGGGTTTTACGAGCAGTACTTC,CASSEGLAGFYEQYF
TRBJ1-1,NA,NA,TRBV7-2,TGTGCCAGCAGCAGCTACAGGTCGACGAACACTGAAGCTTTCTTT,CASSSYRSTNTEAFF
TRBJ2-7,TRBD2,NA,TRBV27,TGTGCCAGCAGTGTAGGCGGGGGAACCTCCTACGAGCAGTACTTC,CASSVGGGTSYEQYF
TRBJ2-7,TRBD1,NA,TRBV5-6,TGTGCCAGCAGCTTGGACGGGACAGGGTTATACGAGCAGTACTTC,CASSLDGTGLYEQYF
TRBJ1-2,TRBD1,NA,TRBV28,TGTGCCAGCAGTACCCAGGGGGCGGGTGGCTACACCTTC,CASSTQGAGGYTF
TRBJ2-1,NA,NA,TRBV7-8,TGTGCCAGCAGCTTAGGTTTAGGGGGAGTGGGGTCCTACAATGAGCAGTTCTTC,CASSLGLGGVGSYNEQFF
TRBJ2-6,TRBD2,NA,TRBV19,TGTGCCAGTAGTATGTGGGCTAGCGGGGACACTGGGGCCAACGTCCTGACTTTC,CASSMWASGDTGANVLTF
TRBJ2-7,TRBD1,NA,TRBV30,TGTGCCTGGTATACCGGGACAGCCTCCTACGAGCAGTACTTC,CAWYTGTASYEQYF
TRBJ2-6,TRBD1,NA,TRBV6-2/TRBV6-3,TGTGCCAGCAGTTCTTCCTCCAGACAGGGTCCCTCTGGGGCCAACGTCCTGACTTTC,CASSSSSRQGPSGANVLTF